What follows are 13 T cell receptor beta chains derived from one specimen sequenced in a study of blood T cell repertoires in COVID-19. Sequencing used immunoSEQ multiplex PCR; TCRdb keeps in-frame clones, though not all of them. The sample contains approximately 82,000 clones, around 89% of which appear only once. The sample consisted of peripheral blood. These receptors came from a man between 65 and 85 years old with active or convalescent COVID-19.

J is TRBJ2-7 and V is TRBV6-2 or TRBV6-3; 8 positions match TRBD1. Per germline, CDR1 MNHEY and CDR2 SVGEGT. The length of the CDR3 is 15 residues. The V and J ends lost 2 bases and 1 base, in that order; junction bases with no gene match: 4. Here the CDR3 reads CASSYGRQGSYEQYF. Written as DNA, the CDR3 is TGTGCCAGCAGTTACGGCCGACAGGGGTCCTACGAGCAGTACTTC.

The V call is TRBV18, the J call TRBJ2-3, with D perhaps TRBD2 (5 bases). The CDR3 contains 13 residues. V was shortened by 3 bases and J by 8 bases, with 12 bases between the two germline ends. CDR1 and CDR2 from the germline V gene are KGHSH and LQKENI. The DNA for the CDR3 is TGTGCCAGCTCACCGGTAGAGGGCGGTACGCAGTATTTT. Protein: CASSPVEGGTQYF. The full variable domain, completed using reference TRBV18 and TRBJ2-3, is NAGVMQNPRHLVRRRGQEARLRCSPMKGHSHVYWYRQLPEEGLKFMVYLQKENIIDESGMPKERFSAEFPKEGPSILRIQQVVRGDSAAYFCASSPVEGGTQYFGPGTRLTVL.

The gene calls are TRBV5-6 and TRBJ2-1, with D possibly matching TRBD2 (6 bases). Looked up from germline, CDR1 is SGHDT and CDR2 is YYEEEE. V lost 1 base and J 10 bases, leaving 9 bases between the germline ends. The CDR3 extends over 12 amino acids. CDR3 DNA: TGTGCCAGCAGCTTGAGGGCGGGGGAGCAGTTCTTC. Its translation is CASSLRAGEQFF.

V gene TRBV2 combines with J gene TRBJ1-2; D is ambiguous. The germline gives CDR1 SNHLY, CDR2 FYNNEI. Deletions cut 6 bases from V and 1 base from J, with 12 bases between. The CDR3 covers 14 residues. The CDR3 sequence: CASRRVLFNYGYTF. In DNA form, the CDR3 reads TGTGCCAGCAGGAGGGTCCTATTTAACTATGGCTACACCTTC.

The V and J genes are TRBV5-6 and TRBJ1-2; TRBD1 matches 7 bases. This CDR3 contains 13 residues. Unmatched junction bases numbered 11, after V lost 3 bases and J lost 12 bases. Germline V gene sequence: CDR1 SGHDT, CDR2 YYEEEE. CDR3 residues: CASSSRQGTPDTF. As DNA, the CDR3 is TGTGCCAGCAGCTCGCGACAGGGAACCCCAGACACCTTC.

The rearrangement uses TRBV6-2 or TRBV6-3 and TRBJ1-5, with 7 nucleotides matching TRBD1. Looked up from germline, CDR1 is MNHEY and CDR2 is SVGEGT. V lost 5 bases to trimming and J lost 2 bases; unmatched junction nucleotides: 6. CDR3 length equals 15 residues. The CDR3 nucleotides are TGTGCCAGCAGTCAATACAGGGGTGGCAATCAGCCCCAGCATTTT. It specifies CASSQYRGGNQPQHF.

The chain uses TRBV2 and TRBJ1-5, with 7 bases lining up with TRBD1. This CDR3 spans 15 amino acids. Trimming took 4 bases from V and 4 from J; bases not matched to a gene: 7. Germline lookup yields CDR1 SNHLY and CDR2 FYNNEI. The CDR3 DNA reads TGTGCCAGCAGTGCCTCAACAGGGGCAAATCAGCCCCAGCATTTT. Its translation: CASSASTGANQPQHF.

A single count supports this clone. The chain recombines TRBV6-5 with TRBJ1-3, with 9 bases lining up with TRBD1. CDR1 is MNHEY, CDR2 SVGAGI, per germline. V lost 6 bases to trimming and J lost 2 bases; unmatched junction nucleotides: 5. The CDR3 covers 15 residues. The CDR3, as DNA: TGTGCCAGCAGGTTAGGACAGGGGCCTGGAAACACCATATATTTT. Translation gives CASRLGQGPGNTIYF.

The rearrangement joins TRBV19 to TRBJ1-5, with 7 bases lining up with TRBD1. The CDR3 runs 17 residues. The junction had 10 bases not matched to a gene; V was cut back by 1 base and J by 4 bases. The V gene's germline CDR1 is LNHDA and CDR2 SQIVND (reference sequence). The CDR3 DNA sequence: TGTGCCAGTAGTATAGCTTACCACAGGGGAACAAATCAGCCCCAGCATTTT. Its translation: CASSIAYHRGTNQPQHF.

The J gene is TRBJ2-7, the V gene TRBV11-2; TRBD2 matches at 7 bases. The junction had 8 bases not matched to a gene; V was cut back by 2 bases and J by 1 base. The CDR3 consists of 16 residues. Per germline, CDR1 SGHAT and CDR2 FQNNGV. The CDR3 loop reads CASSLSGLAVSYEQYF. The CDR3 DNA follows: TGTGCCAGCAGCTTATCCGGCCTAGCGGTGTCCTACGAGCAGTACTTC.

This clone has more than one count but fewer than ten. The chain's CDR3 is CASSESLGRTEAFF. CDR3 sequence (DNA): TGTGCCAGCAGTGAATCTTTGGGGAGGACTGAAGCTTTCTTT. V usage is TRBV6-1 and J usage is TRBJ1-1; the D is unclear. V lost 2 bases and J 5 bases, leaving 12 bases between the germline ends. From germline, CDR1 is MNHNS and CDR2 SASEGT. There are 14 residues in the CDR3.

In nucleotides, the CDR3 is TGTGCCAGCTCCCAGCAGAGGGGGATAGACACTGAAGCTTTCTTT. Protein sequence: CASSQQRGIDTEAFF. The V call is TRBV18, the J call TRBJ1-1; TRBD1 might be the D (6 bases). CDR1 KGHSH and CDR2 LQKENI come from the germline V gene. The V gene lost 6 bases and the J gene lost 3 bases, with 17 bases spanning the gap. The CDR3 length is 15 residues.

CDR3: CASRRTESTDTQYF. CDR3 DNA sequence: TGTGCCAGCAGACGGACAGAGAGCACAGATACGCAGTATTTT. The genes are TRBV6-6 and TRBJ2-3, with a weak D call TRBD1 (6 bases). The CDR3 totals 14 residues. CDR1 is MNHNY, CDR2 SVGAGI, per germline (reference sequence). Deletions cut 6 bases from V and 0 bases from J, with 10 bases between.